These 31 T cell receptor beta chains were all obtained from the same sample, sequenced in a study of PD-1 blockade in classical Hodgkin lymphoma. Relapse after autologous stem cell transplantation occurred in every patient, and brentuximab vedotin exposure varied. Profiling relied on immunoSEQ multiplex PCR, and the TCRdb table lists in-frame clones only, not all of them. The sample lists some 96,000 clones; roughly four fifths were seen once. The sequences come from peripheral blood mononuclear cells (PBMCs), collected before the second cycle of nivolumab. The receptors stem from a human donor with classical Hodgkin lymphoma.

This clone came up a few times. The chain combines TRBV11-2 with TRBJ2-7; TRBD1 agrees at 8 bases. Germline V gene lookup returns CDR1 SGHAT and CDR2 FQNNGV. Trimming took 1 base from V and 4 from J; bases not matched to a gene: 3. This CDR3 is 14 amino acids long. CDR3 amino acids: CASSLGGQGYEQYF. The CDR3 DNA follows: TGTGCCAGCAGCTTAGGAGGACAGGGTTACGAGCAGTACTTC.

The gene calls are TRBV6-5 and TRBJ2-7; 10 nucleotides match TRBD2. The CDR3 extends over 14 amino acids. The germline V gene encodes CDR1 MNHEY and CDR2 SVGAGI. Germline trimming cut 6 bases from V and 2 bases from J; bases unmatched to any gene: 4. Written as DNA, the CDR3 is TGTGCCAGCAGCAGGACTAGCGGCCCCTACGAGCAGTACTTC. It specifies CASSRTSGPYEQYF.

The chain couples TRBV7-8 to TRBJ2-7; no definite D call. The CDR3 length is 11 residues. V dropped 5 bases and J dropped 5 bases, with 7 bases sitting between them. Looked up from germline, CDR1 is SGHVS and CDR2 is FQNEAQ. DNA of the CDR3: TGTGCCAGCAGCCCAGTGAACGAGCAGTACTTC. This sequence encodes CASSPVNEQYF.

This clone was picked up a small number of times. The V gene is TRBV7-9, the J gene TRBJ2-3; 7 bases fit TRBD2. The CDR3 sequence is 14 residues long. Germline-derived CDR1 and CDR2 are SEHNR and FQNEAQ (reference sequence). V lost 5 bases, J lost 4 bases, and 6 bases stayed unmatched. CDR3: CASSPARGADTQYF. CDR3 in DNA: TGTGCCAGCAGCCCGGCCCGGGGGGCAGATACGCAGTATTTT.

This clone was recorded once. CDR3 in DNA: TGTGCCAGCAGCCGAAGAGACAGGGAGAATGAAAAACTGTTTTTT. It is translated as CASSRRDRENEKLFF. The V gene is TRBV7-8, the J gene TRBJ1-4; TRBD1 matches 7 bases. This CDR3 has 15 residues. Losses at the gene ends were 5 bases for V and 5 bases for J; bases not matched to a gene: 8. The germline gives CDR1 SGHVS, CDR2 FQNEAQ.

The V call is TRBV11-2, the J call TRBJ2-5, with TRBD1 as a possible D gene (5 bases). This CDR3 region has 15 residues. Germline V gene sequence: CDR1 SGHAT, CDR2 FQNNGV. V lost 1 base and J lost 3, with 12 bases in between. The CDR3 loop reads CASSLVVDSEETQYF. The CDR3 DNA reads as TGTGCCAGCAGCTTAGTGGTCGACAGCGAAGAGACCCAGTACTTC.

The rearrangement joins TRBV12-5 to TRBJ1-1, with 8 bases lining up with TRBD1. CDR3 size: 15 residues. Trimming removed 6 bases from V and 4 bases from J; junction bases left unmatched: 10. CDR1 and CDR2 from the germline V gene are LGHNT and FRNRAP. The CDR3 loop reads CASGPGTGVGTEAFF. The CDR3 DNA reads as TGTGCTAGTGGGCCCGGGACAGGAGTGGGCACTGAAGCTTTCTTT. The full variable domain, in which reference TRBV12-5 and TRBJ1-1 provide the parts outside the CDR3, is DARVTQTPRHKVTEMGQEVTMRCQPILGHNTVFWYRQTMMQGLELLAYFRNRAPLDDSGMPKDRFSAEMPDATLATLKIQPSEPRDSAVYFCASGPGTGVGTEAFFGQGTRLTVV.

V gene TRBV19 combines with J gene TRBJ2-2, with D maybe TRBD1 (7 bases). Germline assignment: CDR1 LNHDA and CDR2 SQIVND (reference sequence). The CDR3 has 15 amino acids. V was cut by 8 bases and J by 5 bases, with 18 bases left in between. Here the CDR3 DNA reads TGTGCCAGTCCGGAGGGACAGTACTCTACCGGGGAGCTGTTTTTT. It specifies CASPEGQYSTGELFF.

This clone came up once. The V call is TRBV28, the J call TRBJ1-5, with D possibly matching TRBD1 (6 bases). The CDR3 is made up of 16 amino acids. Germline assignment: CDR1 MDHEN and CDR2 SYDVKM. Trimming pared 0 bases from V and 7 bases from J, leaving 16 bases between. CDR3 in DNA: TGTGCCAGCAGTTTATGGGGGGGAGGGGGAGACCAGCCCCAGCATTTT. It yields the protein CASSLWGGGGDQPQHF. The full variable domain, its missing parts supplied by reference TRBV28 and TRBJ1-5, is DVKVTQSSRYLVKRTGEKVFLECVQDMDHENMFWYRQDPGLGLRLIYFSYDVKMKEKGDIPEGYSVSREKKERFSLILESASTNQTSMYLCASSLWGGGGDQPQHFGDGTRLSIL.

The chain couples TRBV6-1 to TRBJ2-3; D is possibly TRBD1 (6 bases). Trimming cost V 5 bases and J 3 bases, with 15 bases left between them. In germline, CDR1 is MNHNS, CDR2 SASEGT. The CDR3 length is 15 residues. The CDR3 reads CASSTWGRATDTQYF. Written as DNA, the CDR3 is TGTGCCAGCAGTACCTGGGGGCGTGCGACAGATACGCAGTATTTT.

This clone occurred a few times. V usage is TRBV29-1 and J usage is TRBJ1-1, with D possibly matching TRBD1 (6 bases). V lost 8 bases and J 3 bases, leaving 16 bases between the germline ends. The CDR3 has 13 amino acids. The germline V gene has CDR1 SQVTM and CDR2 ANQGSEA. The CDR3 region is CSSRDTGDTEAFF. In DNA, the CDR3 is TGCAGCTCAAGGGACACGGGGGACACTGAAGCTTTCTTT.

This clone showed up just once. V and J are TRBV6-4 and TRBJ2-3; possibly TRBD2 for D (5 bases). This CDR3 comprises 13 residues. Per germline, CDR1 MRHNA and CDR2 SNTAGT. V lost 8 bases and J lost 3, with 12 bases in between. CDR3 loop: CASGGSPTDTQYF. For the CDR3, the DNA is TGTGCCAGCGGAGGTTCTCCGACAGATACGCAGTATTTT.

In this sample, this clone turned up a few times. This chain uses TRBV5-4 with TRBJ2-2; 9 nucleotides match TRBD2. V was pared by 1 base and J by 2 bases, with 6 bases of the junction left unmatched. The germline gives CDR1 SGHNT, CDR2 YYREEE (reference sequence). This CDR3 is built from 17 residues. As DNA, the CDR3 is TGTGCCAGCAGCTTGCGGTCTAGCGGGGATAACACCGGGGAGCTGTTTTTT. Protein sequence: CASSLRSSGDNTGELFF. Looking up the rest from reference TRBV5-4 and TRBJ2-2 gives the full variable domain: ETGVTQSPTHLIKTRGQQVTLRCSSQSGHNTVSWYQQALGQGPQFIFQYYREEENGRGNFPPRFSGLQFPNYSSELNVNALELDDSALYLCASSLRSSGDNTGELFFGEGSRLTVL.

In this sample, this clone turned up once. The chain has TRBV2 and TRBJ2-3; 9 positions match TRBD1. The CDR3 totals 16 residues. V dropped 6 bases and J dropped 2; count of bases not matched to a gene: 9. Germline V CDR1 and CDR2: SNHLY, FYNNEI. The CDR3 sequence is CASSRSGTGNTDTQYF. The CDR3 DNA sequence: TGTGCCAGCAGCAGATCCGGGACAGGGAACACAGATACGCAGTATTTT. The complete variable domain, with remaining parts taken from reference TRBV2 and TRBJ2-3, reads EPEVTQTPSHQVTQMGQEVILRCVPISNHLYFYWYRQILGQKVEFLVSFYNNEISEKSEIFDDQFSVERPDGSNFTLKIRSTKLEDSAMYFCASSRSGTGNTDTQYFGPGTRLTVL.

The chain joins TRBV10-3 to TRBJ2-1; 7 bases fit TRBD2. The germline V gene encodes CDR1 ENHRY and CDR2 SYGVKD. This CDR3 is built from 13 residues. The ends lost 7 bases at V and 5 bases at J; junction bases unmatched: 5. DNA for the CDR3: TGTGCCATCACGGGGGGACTAAACAATGAGCAGTTCTTC. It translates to CAITGGLNNEQFF.

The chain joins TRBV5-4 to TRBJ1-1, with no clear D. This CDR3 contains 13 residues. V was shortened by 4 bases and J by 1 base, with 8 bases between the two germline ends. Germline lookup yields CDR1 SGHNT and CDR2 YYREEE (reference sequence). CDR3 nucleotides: TGTGCCAGCAGCGTAACAGCGAACACTGAAGCTTTCTTT. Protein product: CASSVTANTEAFF.

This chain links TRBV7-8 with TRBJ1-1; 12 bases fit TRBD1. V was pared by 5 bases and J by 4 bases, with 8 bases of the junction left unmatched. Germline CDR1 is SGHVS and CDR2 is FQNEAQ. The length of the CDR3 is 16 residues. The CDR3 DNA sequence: TGTGCCAGCAGCCTTGGGACAGGGGGCTGGACCACTGAAGCTTTCTTT. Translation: CASSLGTGGWTTEAFF.

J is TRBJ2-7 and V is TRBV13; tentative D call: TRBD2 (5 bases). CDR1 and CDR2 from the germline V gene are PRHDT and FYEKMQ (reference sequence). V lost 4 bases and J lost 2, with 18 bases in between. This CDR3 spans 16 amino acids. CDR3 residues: CASSSYQSGLTYEQYF. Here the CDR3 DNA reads TGTGCCAGCAGCTCCTATCAATCCGGACTCACCTACGAGCAGTACTTC.

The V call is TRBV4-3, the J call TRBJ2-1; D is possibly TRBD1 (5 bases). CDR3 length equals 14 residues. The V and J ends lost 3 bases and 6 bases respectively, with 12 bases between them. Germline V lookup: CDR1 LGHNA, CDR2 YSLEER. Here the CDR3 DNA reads TGCGCCAGCAGCCATGATGTGGGGCGCAATGAGCAGTTCTTC. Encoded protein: CASSHDVGRNEQFF.

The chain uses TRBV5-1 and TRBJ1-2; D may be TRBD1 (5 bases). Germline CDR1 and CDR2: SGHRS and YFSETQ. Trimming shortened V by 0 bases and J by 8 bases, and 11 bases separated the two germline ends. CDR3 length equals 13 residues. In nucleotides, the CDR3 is TGCGCCAGCAGCTTGGACGGGTGGGGCGGCTACACCTTC. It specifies CASSLDGWGGYTF.

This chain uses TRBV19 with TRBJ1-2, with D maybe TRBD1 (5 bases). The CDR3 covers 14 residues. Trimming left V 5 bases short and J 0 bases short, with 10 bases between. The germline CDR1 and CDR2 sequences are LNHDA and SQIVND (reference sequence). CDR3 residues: CASSLTASNYGYTF. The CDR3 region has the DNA TGTGCCAGTAGTTTGACAGCCTCTAACTATGGCTACACCTTC.

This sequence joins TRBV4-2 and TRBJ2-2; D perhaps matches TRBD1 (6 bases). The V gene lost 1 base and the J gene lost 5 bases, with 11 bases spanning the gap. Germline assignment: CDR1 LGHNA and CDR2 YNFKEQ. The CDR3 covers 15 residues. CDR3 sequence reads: CASSQATQGTGELFF. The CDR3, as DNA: TGTGCCAGCAGCCAAGCAACACAGGGAACCGGGGAGCTGTTTTTT.

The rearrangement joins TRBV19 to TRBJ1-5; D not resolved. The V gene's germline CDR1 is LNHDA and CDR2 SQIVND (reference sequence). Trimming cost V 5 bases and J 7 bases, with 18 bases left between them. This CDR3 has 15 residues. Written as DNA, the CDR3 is TGTGCCAGTAGTGCCGTTTCGGGAGACCAACAGCCCCAGCATTTT. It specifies CASSAVSGDQQPQHF.

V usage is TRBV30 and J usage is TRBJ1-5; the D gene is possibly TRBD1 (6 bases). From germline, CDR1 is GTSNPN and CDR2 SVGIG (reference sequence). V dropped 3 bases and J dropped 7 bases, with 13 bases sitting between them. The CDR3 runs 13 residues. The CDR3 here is CAWSGGGWQPQHF. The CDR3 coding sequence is TGTGCCTGGAGCGGGGGGGGCTGGCAGCCCCAGCATTTT.

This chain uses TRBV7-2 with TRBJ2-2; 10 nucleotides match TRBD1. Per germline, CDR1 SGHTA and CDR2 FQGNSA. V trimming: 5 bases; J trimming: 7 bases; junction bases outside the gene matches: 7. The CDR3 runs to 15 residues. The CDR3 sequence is CASSVGTGEGGELFF. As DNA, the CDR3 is TGTGCCAGCAGCGTCGGGACAGGGGAGGGCGGGGAGCTGTTTTTT.

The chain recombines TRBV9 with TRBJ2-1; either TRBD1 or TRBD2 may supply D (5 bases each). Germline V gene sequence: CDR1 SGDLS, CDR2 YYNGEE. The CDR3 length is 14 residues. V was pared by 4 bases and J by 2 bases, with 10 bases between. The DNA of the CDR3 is TGTGCCAGCAGCCGGGACCTAACCTACAATGAGCAGTTCTTC. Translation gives CASSRDLTYNEQFF.

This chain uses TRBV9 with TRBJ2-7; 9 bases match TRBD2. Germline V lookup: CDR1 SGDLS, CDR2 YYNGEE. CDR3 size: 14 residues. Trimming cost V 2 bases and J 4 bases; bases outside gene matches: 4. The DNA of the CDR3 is TGTGCCAGCAGCGTTACTAGCGGGTGGTACGAGCAGTACTTC. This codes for CASSVTSGWYEQYF.

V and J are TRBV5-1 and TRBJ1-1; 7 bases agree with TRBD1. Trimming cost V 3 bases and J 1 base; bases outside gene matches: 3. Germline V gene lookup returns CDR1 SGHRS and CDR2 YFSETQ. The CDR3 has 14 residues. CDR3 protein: CASSWGQPNTEAFF. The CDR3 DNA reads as TGCGCCAGCAGCTGGGGACAGCCGAACACTGAAGCTTTCTTT.

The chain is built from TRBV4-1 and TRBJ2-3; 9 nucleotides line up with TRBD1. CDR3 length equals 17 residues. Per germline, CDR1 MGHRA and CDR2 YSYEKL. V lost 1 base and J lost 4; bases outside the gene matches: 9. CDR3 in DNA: TGCGCCAGCAGCCAAGTTGGGACAGGGAGTGGCGCAGATACGCAGTATTTT. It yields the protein CASSQVGTGSGADTQYF.

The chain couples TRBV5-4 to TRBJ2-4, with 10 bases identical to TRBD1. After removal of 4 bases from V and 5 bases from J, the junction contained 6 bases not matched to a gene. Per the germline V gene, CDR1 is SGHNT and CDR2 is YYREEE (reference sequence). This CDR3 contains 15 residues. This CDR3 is CASSQKTGGENIQYF. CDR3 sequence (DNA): TGTGCCAGCAGCCAAAAGACAGGGGGCGAAAACATTCAGTACTTC.

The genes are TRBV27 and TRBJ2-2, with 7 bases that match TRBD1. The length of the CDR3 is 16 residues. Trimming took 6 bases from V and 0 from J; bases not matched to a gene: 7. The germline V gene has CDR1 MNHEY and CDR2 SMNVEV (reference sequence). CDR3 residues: CASSPEGQPNTGELFF. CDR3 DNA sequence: TGTGCCAGCAGCCCCGAGGGACAGCCGAACACCGGGGAGCTGTTTTTT.